This passage covers 25 T cell receptor beta chains from one sample sequenced in a study of tumor and adjacent non-tumor tissue in lung cancer. RNA was extracted from bulk tissue without any cell sorting. The library came from three nested PCR rounds adapted from ARM-PCR protocols. Each CDR3 protein gets one entry after TCRdb re-called the multiplex PCR reads with MiXCR. Altogether around 120,000 distinct CDR3 sequences are present, 66% being singletons, with the ten largest covering 9.5% to 15%. Sequencing was done on a sample of lung tumor tissue. The receptors stem from a man aged 30-40 years with non-small cell lung cancer.

As to this clonotype: This may arise from a read error, as a much more abundant clone is one base away. Here the CDR3 omits its conserved ending phenylalanine or tryptophan, so a read error is the likely source. DNA of the CDR3: TGTGCCAGCAGTCCACAGGGACCCAGAGGCTACACCATC. Its protein is CASSPQGPRGYTI. This chain joins TRBV6-5 and TRBJ1-2; D might be TRBD1 (6 bases). V was clipped by 5 bases and J by 8 bases, with 15 bases between them. This CDR3 contains 13 residues. From germline, CDR1 is MNHEY and CDR2 SVGAGI.

Only a few counts were recorded for this clonotype. A much larger clonotype is one base distant, so this may be a read error. This chain links TRBV12-3 or TRBV12-4 with TRBJ1-2, with D perhaps matching TRBD1 (5 bases). The CDR3 spans 13 residues. The ends were cut back, 4 bases at V and 10 bases at J, with 16 bases in the middle. The CDR3 DNA reads TGTGCCAGCAGTTGGGAACAGAGGGGAGACTACACCTTC. Its translation is CASSWEQRGDYTF.

This clonotype is categorized as medium-sized. The V gene is TRBV11-3, the J gene TRBJ2-1, with TRBD2 as a possible D gene (5 bases). This CDR3 has 15 amino acids. Germline values: CDR1 SGHNT, CDR2 YENEEA. V dropped 3 bases and J dropped 2 bases, with 11 bases sitting between them. The CDR3 sequence is CASSFEVGTYNEQFF. CDR3 DNA sequence: TGTGCCAGCAGCTTCGAGGTCGGGACCTACAATGAGCAGTTCTTC.

The chain recombines TRBV29-1 with TRBJ2-3; tentatively, D is TRBD1 (6 bases). V lost 5 bases to trimming and J lost 7 bases, with 19 bases between them. This CDR3 comprises 14 residues. Germline lookup yields CDR1 SQVTM and CDR2 ANQGSEA. The CDR3 spells CSVTMDSPTYTQYF. The CDR3 DNA is TGCAGCGTTACTATGGACAGCCCAACTTATACGCAGTATTTT.

A remark on this clonotype: One base away lies a much larger clone, so this may be a sequencing read error. The chain joins TRBV12-3 or TRBV12-4 to TRBJ1-2; no firm D call. The CDR3 contains 13 residues. The CDR3, as DNA: TGTACCAGCAGTTTAGGAGTGTCCTATGGCTACACCTTC. The encoded protein is CTSSLGVSYGYTF.

Details on this clonotype: This clone may be a read error of a much larger clone one base away. This chain joins TRBV4-3 and TRBJ2-3; D unresolved. Germline loops: CDR1 LGHNA, CDR2 YSLEER. Trimming took off 0 bases at V and 3 bases at J, with 16 bases between the two ends. The CDR3 runs 17 residues. The CDR3 loop reads CASSQDIEVGGTDTQYF. CDR3 coding DNA: TGCGCCAGCAGCCAAGATATAGAGGTCGGTGGAACAGATACGCAGTATTTT.

About this clonotype: The conserved phenylalanine or tryptophan is not found at the CDR3 terminus, so this likely reflects a read error. This chain connects TRBV4-1 to TRBJ2-7; 8 nucleotides match TRBD2. This CDR3 is 16 amino acids long. Germline CDR1 MGHRA, CDR2 YSYEKL. CDR3 amino acids: CASNQDETGGTYEQYY. The CDR3 bases are TGCGCCAGCAACCAAGATGAGACGGGAGGGACCTACGAGCAGTACTAT.

This clonotype was seen ten or more times. The V and J genes are TRBV6-1 and TRBJ2-4; TRBD1 or TRBD2 may be the D gene (5 bases each). This CDR3 region has 17 residues. Germline V lookup: CDR1 MNHNS, CDR2 SASEGT. V shed 1 base and J shed 0 bases, with 13 bases lying between them. CDR3 sequence reads: CASSEGRGAGAKNIQYF. For the CDR3, the DNA is TGTGCCAGCAGTGAAGGGAGAGGGGCGGGAGCCAAAAACATTCAGTACTTC.

As regards this clonotype: A much larger clone differs from this one at a single base, so this may be a read error. The V gene is TRBV28, the J gene TRBJ2-1; TRBD2 aligns across 7 bases. CDR1 is MDHEN and CDR2 is SYDVKM in the germline V gene. This CDR3 contains 15 residues. CDR3: CASTDGGIVHNEHFF. The DNA of the CDR3 is TGTGCCAGCACTGACGGGGGGATAGTTCACAATGAGCACTTCTTC.

As for this clonotype: Relative to the germline gene, one junction end is altered; a read error may explain this. The chain couples TRBV29-1 to TRBJ1-2, with 7 bases aligning to TRBD1. Germline V CDR1 and CDR2: SQVTM, ANQGSEA. The CDR3 is made up of 14 amino acids. The CDR3 coding sequence is TGCAGCGTCGCCCGGGACAGCCTAGACTATGGCTACACATTC. Its translation: CSVARDSLDYGYTF.

The chain has TRBV9 and TRBJ2-3; TRBD1 agrees at 7 bases. There are 14 residues in the CDR3. Unmatched junction bases numbered 9, after V lost 7 bases and J lost 4 bases. Germline V gives CDR1 SGDLS, CDR2 YYNGEE. CDR3 DNA: TGTGCCAGCGGCAACAACACAGGGGCAGATACGCAGTATTTT. It yields the protein CASGNNTGADTQYF.

Ten or more counts support this clonotype. The chain joins TRBV20-1 to TRBJ2-3; D remains unclear. CDR3 length: 16 residues. Germline V lookup: CDR1 DFQATT, CDR2 SNEGSKA (reference sequence). V was cut by 5 bases and J by 0 bases, with 18 bases left in between. DNA for the CDR3: TGCAGTGCTGGGCGCCGGGCGCCCGATAGCACAGATACGCAGTATTTT. The encoded protein is CSAGRRAPDSTDTQYF.

On this clonotype itself: A much larger clone lies a single base off, so this may be a read error. This rearrangement joins TRBV4-1 to TRBJ1-1; no clear D gene. This CDR3 is 16 amino acids long. Trimming removed 1 base from V and 0 bases from J, with 12 bases in between. CDR1 and CDR2 from the germline V gene are MGHRA and YSYEKL. CDR3 DNA: TGCGCCAGCAGCCAAGGGTATTCCTCGATGAACACTGAAGCTTTCTTT. It codes for CASSQGYSSMNTEAFF.

Remarks on this clonotype: One base away lies a much larger clone, so this may be a sequencing read error. The chain recombines TRBV20-1 with TRBJ1-6; maybe TRBD1 (5 bases). From germline, CDR1 is DFQATT and CDR2 SNEGSKA (reference sequence). The V and J ends lost 0 bases and 7 bases respectively, with 16 bases between them. The CDR3 is 16 amino acids. CDR3 amino acids: CSARDHRGYRNSPLHF. CDR3 sequence (DNA): TGCAGTGCTAGAGATCATAGGGGTTATAGAAATTCACCCCTCCACTTT.

This sequence joins TRBV5-4 and TRBJ2-7; a weak D match, TRBD1 (8 bases). The CDR3 has 17 amino acids. V gave up 3 bases and J gave up 0 bases, with 19 bases separating them. The V gene's germline CDR1 is SGHNT and CDR2 YYREEE (reference sequence). The CDR3 DNA reads as TGTGCCAGCAGCTCAAAGGGGGGGACAGGAGGCTCCTACGAGCAGTACTTC. It codes for CASSSKGGTGGSYEQYF.

There are a few counts of this clonotype. This may be a read error, as it is one base from a much larger clone. The V and J genes are TRBV29-1 and TRBJ2-2; TRBD1 matches 7 bases. After removal of 3 bases from V and 7 bases from J, the junction contained 14 bases not matched to a gene. This CDR3 has 16 amino acids. CDR1 SQVTM and CDR2 ANQGSEA come from the germline V gene. DNA of the CDR3: TGCAGCGTTGAGCCCCTCAGGGGGTCGGGAATCGGGGAGCTGTTTTTT. It translates to CSVEPLRGSGIGELFF.

As concerns this clonotype: A much larger clone lies one base from this, so it may be a read error. The CDR3 carries no conserved terminal phenylalanine or tryptophan, so it likely arises from a read error. The genes are TRBV12-3 or TRBV12-4 and TRBJ1-5; D is undetermined. The ends were cut back, 5 bases at V and 5 bases at J, with 10 bases in the middle. The CDR3 is made up of 13 amino acids. For the CDR3, the DNA is TGTGCCAGCAGTGAGGCCCAGGATCAGCCCCAGCATTAT. This encodes CASSEAQDQPQHY.

Regarding this clonotype: A much larger clone is a single base away; this may be a read error. The gene calls are TRBV5-6 and TRBJ1-6; D gene unclear. Per germline, CDR1 SGHDT and CDR2 YYEEEE. The CDR3 is 13 amino acids. In DNA form, the CDR3 reads TGTGCCAACAGCTTGGCCCGGAATTCACCCCTCCACTTT. Translation gives CANSLARNSPLHF.

This clonotype was observed a handful of times. Compared with germline, one end of the junction differs, possibly owing to a read error. V gene TRBV5-5 combines with J gene TRBJ1-1; no reliable D call. Germline values: CDR1 SGHKS, CDR2 YYEKEE (reference sequence). There are 14 residues in the CDR3. The CDR3 DNA follows: TGTGCCAACAGCACCAACCCAGGAAACACTGAAGCTTTCTTT. Protein: CANSTNPGNTEAFF.

In regard to this clonotype: It may be a read error: a sequence one base away is much more abundant. The chain has TRBV11-1 and TRBJ1-1, with TRBD1 identical over 11 bases. Germline V gene sequence: CDR1 SGHAT, CDR2 FQDESV (reference sequence). The CDR3 has 15 amino acids. V gave up 5 bases and J gave up 7 bases; unmatched junction bases: 9. CDR3 bases: TGTGCCAGCAGCGTGGGACAGGGGGTTGGGATTGAAGCTTTCTTT. Translated, it gives CASSVGQGVGIEAFF.

In its sample, this clonotype was seen many times. The V gene is TRBV12-3 or TRBV12-4, the J gene TRBJ1-1, with D maybe TRBD1 (5 bases). This CDR3 spans 14 amino acids. V was shortened by 5 bases and J by 6 bases, with 16 bases between the two germline ends. The CDR3: CASSISRDLSEAFF. As DNA, the CDR3 is TGTGCCAGCAGTATATCCAGGGATCTTTCTGAAGCTTTCTTT.

Only a few counts were recorded for this clonotype. The genes are TRBV5-6 and TRBJ1-2; unclear D gene. From germline, CDR1 is SGHDT and CDR2 YYEEEE. The CDR3 runs 12 residues. The V gene lost 4 bases and the J gene lost 8 bases, with 12 bases spanning the gap. The CDR3: CASSLGGRGYTF. The DNA of the CDR3 is TGTGCCAGCAGCCTAGGCGGGAGGGGCTACACCTTC.

This clonotype was detected many times. The genes are TRBV12-3 or TRBV12-4 and TRBJ2-1, with 16 nucleotides matching TRBD2. The V segment lost 2 bases and the J segment 8 bases; nucleotides outside the gene matches: 6. This CDR3 comprises 17 residues. The CDR3 region has the DNA TGTGCCAGCAGTTTAATAGGGACTAGCGGGAGGGCCCATGAGCAGTTCTTC. This encodes CASSLIGTSGRAHEQFF.

The V gene is TRBV6-5, the J gene TRBJ1-2; D uncertain. This CDR3 has 9 residues. The germline CDR1 and CDR2 sequences are MNHEY and SVGAGI. In DNA form, the CDR3 reads TGTGGCGGCCCTAACGGCTACACCTTC. Protein sequence: CGGPNGYTF.

Turning to this clonotype: The junction and the germline gene differ at one end; a read error may be behind it. The chain is built from TRBV12-3 or TRBV12-4 and TRBJ2-1; 8 positions match TRBD1. This CDR3 spans 15 amino acids. The CDR3 DNA sequence: TGTGCCAGCAGCCGGACAGGGAGCCCCTACAATGAGCAGTCCTTC. Its protein is CASSRTGSPYNEQSF.